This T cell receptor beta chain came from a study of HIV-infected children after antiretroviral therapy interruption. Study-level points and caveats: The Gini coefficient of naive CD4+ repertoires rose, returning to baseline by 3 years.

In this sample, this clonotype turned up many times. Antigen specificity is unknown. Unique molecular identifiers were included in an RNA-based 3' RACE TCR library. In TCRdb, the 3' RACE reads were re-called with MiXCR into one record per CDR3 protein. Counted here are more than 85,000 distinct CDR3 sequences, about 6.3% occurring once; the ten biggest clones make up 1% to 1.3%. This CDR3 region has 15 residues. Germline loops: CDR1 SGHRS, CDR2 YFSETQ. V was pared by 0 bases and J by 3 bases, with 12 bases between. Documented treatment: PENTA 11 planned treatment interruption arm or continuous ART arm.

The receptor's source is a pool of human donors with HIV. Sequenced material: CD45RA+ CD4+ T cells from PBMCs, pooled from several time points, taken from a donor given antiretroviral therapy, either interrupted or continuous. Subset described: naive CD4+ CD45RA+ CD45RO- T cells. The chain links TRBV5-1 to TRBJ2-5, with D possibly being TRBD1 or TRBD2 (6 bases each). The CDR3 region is CASSLVAGQEETQYF. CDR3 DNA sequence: TGCGCCAGCAGCTTGGTTGCGGGACAAGAAGAGACCCAGTACTTC.